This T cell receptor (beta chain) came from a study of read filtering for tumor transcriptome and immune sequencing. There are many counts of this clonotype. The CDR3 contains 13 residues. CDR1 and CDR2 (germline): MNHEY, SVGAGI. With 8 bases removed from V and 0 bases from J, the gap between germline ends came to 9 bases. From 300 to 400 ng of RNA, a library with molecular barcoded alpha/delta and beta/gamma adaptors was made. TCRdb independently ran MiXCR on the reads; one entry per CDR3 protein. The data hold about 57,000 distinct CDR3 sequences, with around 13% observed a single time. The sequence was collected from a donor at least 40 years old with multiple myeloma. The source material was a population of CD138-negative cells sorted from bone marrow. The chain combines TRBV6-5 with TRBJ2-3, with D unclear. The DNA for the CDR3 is TGTGCCAGCCGCAGGCAAAGCACAGATACGCAGTATTTT. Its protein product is CASRRQSTDTQYF.